This entry lists 5 T cell receptor beta chains sequenced from one sample in a study of beta chain features in type 1 diabetes. The authors reverse transcribed all of the isolated RNA, so sequencing captured expressed TCRB transcripts. The repertoire was sequenced with immunoSEQ multiplex PCR; TCRdb's copy has only in-frame clones and lacks some. The sample holds 150,000 or so clones, less than 10% seen once. What was sequenced was central memory CD4+ T cells from blood. These receptors came from a middle-aged woman in good health.

This clone appeared a few times. The rearrangement links TRBV19 to TRBJ1-1, with D perhaps TRBD1 (6 bases). This CDR3 is built from 14 residues. Looked up from germline, CDR1 is LNHDA and CDR2 is SQIVND (reference sequence). V was trimmed by 10 bases and J by 0 bases, leaving 15 bases between them. CDR3 sequence: CATTQGSLNTEAFF. CDR3 bases: TGTGCCACCACACAGGGAAGTTTGAACACTGAAGCTTTCTTT.

The chain joins TRBV5-4 to TRBJ2-6; tentative D call: TRBD2 (5 bases). Germline CDR1 and CDR2: SGHNT and YYREEE (reference sequence). The CDR3 is made up of 16 amino acids. Trimming shortened V by 2 bases and J by 2 bases, and 11 bases separated the two germline ends. CDR3 loop: CASSLISGTGANVLTF. The CDR3 bases are TGTGCCAGCAGCTTAATTTCGGGGACTGGGGCCAACGTCCTGACTTTC.

This clone was counted only a few times. J is TRBJ1-1 and V is TRBV6-6, with D hard to call. The CDR3 has 12 residues. Trimming removed 8 bases from V and 7 bases from J, with 14 bases in between. Germline CDR1 reads MNHNY; CDR2 reads SVGAGI (reference sequence). The chain's CDR3 is CASSVSVNEAFF. CDR3 bases: TGTGCCAGCTCCGTTTCGGTGAATGAAGCTTTCTTT.

This clone was seen only a few times. The chain joins TRBV7-8 to TRBJ2-7, with 7 positions matching TRBD2. Trimming took 8 bases from V and 1 from J; bases not matched to a gene: 5. The length of the CDR3 is 13 residues. Germline assignment: CDR1 SGHVS and CDR2 FQNEAQ. CDR3 amino acids: CASCPGGSYEQYF. The CDR3 coding sequence is TGTGCCAGCTGCCCCGGGGGGTCCTACGAGCAGTACTTC. The variable domain in full, with the rest retrieved from reference TRBV7-8 and TRBJ2-7, is GAGVSQSPRYKVAKRGQDVALRCDPISGHVSLFWYQQALGQGPEFLTYFQNEAQLDKSGLPSDRFFAERPEGSVSTLKIQRTQQEDSAVYLCASCPGGSYEQYFGPGTRLTVT.

The V call is TRBV14, the J call TRBJ2-7, with a possible D match to TRBD1 (6 bases). The CDR3 is 14 residues long. V lost 4 bases and J 5 bases, leaving 15 bases between the germline ends. In germline, CDR1 is SGHDN, CDR2 FVKESK. CDR3: CASSRRVGGNEQYF. CDR3 sequence (DNA): TGTGCCAGCAGCCGCCGCGTAGGGGGAAACGAGCAGTACTTC.